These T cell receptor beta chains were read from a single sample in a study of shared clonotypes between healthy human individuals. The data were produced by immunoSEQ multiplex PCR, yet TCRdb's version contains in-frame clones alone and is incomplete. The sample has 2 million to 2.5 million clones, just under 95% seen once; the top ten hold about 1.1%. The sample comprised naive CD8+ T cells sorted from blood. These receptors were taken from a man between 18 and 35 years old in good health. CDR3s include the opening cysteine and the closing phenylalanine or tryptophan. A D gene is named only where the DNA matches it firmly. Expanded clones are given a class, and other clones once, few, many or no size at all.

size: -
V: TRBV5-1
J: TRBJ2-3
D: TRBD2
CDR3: CASSLEAGGLTDTQYF
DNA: TGCGCCAGCAGCTTGGAAGCGGGAGGGCTTACAGATACGCAGTATTTT

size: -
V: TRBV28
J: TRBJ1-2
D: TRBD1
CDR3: CASSSRGQGRLTF
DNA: TGTGCCAGCAGTTCAAGGGGACAGGGGCGCCTCACCTTC

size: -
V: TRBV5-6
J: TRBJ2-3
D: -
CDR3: CASSPSMDTQYF
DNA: TGTGCCAGCAGCCCGTCGATGGATACGCAGTATTTT

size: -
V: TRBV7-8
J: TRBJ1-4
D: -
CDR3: CASSPTEPNEKLFF
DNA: TGTGCCAGCAGCCCGACAGAGCCCAATGAAAAACTGTTTTTT

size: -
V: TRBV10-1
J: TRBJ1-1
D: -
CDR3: CASSDGAVAEAFF
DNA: TGCGCCAGCAGTGACGGGGCCGTAGCTGAAGCTTTCTTT

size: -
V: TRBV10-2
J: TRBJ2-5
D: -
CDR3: CASSEFRSGQETQYF
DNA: TGCGCCAGCAGTGAGTTTAGAAGCGGGCAAGAGACCCAGTACTTC

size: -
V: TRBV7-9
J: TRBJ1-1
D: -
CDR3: CASSLGGPEAFF
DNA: TGTGCCAGCAGCTTAGGAGGGCCTGAAGCTTTCTTT

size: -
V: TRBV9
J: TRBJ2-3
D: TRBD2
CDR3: CASKEGGGSTDTQYF
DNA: TGTGCCAGCAAGGAAGGCGGGGGAAGCACAGATACGCAGTATTTT

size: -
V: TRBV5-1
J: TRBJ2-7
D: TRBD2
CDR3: CASSFEREGPYEQYF
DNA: TGCGCCAGCAGCTTCGAGCGGGAGGGCCCTTACGAGCAGTACTTC

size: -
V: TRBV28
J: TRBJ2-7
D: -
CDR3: CASSFPNHLSHYEQYF
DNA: TGTGCCAGCAGTTTTCCCAACCATCTATCCCACTACGAGCAGTACTTC

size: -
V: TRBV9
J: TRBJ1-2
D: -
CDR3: CASSVERWGLEGYGYTF
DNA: TGTGCCAGCAGCGTAGAGAGATGGGGACTCGAAGGGTATGGCTACACCTTC

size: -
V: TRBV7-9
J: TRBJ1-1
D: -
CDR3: CASTIVGPINTEAFF
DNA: TGTGCCAGCACCATCGTCGGCCCGATAAACACTGAAGCTTTCTTT

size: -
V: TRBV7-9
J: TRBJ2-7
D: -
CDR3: CASSSSVQGRSYEQYF
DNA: TGTGCCAGCAGCTCTAGCGTACAGGGGCGTTCCTACGAGCAGTACTTC

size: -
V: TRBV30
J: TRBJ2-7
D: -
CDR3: CAWSSDSYEQYF
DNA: TGTGCCTGGAGTTCCGACAGCTACGAGCAGTACTTC

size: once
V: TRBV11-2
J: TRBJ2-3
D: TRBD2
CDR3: CASSRIAGGTSTDTQYF
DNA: TGTGCCAGCAGCCGTATAGCGGGAGGGACCAGCACAGATACGCAGTATTTT

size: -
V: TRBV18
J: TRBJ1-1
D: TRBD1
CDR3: CASSRYGTGDTEAFF
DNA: TGTGCCAGCTCACGCTACGGGACAGGGGACACTGAAGCTTTCTTT

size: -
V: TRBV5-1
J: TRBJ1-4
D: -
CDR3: CASSLWEPNEKLFF
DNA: TGCGCCAGCAGCTTGTGGGAACCGAATGAAAAACTGTTTTTT

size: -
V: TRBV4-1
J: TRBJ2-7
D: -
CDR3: CASSQTPKGEQYF
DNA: TGCGCCAGCAGCCAGACCCCAAAAGGAGAGCAGTACTTC

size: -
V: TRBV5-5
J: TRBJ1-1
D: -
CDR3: CASSLLSGATEAFF
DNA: TGTGCCAGCAGCTTACTAAGTGGGGCGACTGAAGCTTTCTTT

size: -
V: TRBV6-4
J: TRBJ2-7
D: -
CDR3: CASIRPQVLSYEQYF
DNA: TGTGCCAGCATACGTCCGCAGGTTCTCTCCTACGAGCAGTACTTC

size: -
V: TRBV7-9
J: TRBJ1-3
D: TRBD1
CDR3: CASSPTENDRAYGNTIYF
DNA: TGTGCCAGCAGCCCGACTGAAAATGACAGGGCTTATGGAAACACCATATATTTT

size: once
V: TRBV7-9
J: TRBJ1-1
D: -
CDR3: CASSLTGQPEAFF
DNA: TGTGCCAGCAGCTTAACAGGTCAGCCTGAAGCTTTCTTT

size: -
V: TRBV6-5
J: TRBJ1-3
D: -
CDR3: CASSYSSGEYAYTIYF
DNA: TGTGCCAGCAGTTACAGTTCGGGGGAGTATGCGTACACCATATATTTT

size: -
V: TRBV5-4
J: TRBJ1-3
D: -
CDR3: CASSGGPISGNTIYF
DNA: TGTGCCAGCAGCGGGGGACCGATCTCTGGAAACACCATATATTTT

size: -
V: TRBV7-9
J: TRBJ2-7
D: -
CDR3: CASSVGGEQYF
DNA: TGTGCCAGCAGCGTCGGTGGGGAGCAGTACTTC

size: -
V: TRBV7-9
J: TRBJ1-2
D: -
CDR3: CASSQDIPGGYTF
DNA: TGTGCCAGCAGCCAGGACATCCCGGGTGGCTACACCTTC

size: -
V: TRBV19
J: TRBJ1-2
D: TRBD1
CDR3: CASTGVLAYGYTF
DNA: TGTGCCAGCACAGGGGTTCTGGCCTATGGCTACACCTTC

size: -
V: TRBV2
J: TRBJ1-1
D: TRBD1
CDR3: CASGGETGEETEAFF
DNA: TGTGCCAGCGGGGGAGAGACAGGGGAGGAAACTGAAGCTTTCTTT

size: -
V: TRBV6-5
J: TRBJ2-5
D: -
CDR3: CASSRLLDIQETQYF
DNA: TGTGCCAGCAGTAGACTACTAGACATCCAAGAGACCCAGTACTTC

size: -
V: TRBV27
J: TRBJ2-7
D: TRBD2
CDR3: CASSGLADTYEQYF
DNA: TGTGCCAGCAGTGGACTAGCGGATACCTACGAGCAGTACTTC

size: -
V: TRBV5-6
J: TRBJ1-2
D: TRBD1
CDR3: CASSFGQGTGYGYTF
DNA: TGTGCCAGCAGCTTCGGACAGGGCACTGGCTATGGCTACACCTTC